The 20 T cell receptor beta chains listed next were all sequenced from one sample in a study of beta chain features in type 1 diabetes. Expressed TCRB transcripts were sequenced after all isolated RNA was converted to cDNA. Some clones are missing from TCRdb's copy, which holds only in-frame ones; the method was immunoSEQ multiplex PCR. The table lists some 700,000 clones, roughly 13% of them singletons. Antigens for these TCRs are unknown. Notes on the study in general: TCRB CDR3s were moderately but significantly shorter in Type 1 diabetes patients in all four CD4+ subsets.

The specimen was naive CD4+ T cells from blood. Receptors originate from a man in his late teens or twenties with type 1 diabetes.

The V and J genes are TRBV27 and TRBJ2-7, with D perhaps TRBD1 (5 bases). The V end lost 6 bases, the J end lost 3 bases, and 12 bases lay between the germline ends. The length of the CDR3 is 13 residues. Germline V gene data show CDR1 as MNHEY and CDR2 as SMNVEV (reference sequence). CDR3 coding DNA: TGTGCCAGCAGCCGCCGCAGGGACTACGAGCAGTACTTC. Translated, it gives CASSRRRDYEQYF.

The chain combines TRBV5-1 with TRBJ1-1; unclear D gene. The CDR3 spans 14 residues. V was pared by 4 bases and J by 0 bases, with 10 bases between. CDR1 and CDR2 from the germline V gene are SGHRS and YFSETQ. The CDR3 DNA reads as TGCGCCAGCAGCCCTGGTGTGGTGAACACTGAAGCTTTCTTT. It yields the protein CASSPGVVNTEAFF.

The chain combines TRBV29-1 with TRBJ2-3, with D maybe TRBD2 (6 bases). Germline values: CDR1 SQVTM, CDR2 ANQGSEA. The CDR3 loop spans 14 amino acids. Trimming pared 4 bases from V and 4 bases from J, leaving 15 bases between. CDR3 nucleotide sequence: TGCAGCGTTGTTGGCGGGGCTAGCGCAGATACGCAGTATTTT. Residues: CSVVGGASADTQYF.

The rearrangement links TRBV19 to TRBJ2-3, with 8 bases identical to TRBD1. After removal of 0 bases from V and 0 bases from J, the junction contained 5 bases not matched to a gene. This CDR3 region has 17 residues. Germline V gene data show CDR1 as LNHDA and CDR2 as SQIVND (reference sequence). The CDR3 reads CASSIDRTGTSTDTQYF. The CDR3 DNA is TGTGCCAGTAGTATAGACCGGACAGGGACTAGCACAGATACGCAGTATTTT.

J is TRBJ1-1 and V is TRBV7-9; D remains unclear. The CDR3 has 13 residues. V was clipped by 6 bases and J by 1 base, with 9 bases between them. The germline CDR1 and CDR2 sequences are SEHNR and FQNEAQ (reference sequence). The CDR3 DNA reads TGTGCCAGCAGTCCGGACCCGAACACTGAAGCTTTCTTT. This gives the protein CASSPDPNTEAFF. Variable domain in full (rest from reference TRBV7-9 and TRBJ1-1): DTGVSQNPRHKITKRGQNVTFRCDPISEHNRLYWYRQTLGQGPEFLTYFQNEAQLEKSRLLSDRFSAERPKGSFSTLEIQRTEQGDSAMYLCASSPDPNTEAFFGQGTRLTVV.

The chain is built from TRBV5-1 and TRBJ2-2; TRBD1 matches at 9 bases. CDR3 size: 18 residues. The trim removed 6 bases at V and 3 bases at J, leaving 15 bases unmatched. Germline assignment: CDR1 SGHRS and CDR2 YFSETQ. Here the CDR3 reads CASTSAVSRDRDTGELFF. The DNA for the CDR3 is TGCGCCAGCACCTCTGCAGTTAGCAGGGACAGGGACACCGGGGAGCTGTTTTTT.

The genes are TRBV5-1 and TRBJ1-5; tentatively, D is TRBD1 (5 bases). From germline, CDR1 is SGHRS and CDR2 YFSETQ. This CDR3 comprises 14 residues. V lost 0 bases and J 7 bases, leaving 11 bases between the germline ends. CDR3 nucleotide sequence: TGCGCCAGCAGCTTGGACAGCGGGGGGCAGCCCCAGCATTTT. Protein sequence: CASSLDSGGQPQHF.

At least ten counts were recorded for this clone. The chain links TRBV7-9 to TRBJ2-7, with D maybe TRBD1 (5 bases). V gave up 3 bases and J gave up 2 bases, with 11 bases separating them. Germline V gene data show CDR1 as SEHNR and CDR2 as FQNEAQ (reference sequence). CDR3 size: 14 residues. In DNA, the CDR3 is TGTGCCAGCAGCTTGACAGTCGTACCCTACGAGCAGTACTTC. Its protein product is CASSLTVVPYEQYF. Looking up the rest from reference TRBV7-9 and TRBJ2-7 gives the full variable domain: DTGVSQNPRHKITKRGQNVTFRCDPISEHNRLYWYRQTLGQGPEFLTYFQNEAQLEKSRLLSDRFSAERPKGSFSTLEIQRTEQGDSAMYLCASSLTVVPYEQYFGPGTRLTVT.

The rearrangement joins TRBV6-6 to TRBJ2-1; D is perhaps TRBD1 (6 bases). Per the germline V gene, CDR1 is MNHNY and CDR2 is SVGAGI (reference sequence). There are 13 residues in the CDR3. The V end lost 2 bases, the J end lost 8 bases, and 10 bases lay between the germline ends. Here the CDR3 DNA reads TGTGCCAGCAGTTACGGCAGGGGCCATGAGCAGTTCTTC. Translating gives CASSYGRGHEQFF.

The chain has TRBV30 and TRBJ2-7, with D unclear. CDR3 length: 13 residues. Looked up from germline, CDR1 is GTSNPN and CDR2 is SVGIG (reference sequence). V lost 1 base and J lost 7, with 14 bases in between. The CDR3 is CAWSGGDLREQYF. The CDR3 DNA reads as TGTGCCTGGAGTGGAGGAGACCTCCGGGAGCAGTACTTC.

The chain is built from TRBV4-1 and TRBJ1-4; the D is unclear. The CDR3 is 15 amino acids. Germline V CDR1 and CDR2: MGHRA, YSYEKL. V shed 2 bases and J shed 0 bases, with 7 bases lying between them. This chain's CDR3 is CASSQTETTNEKLFF. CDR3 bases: TGCGCCAGCAGCCAAACGGAAACAACTAATGAAAAACTGTTTTTT.

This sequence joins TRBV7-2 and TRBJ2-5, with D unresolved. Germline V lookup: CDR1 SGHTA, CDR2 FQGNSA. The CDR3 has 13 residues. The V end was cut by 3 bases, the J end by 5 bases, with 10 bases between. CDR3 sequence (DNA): TGTGCCAGCAGCTTCGGATTCCAGGAGACCCAGTACTTC. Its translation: CASSFGFQETQYF.

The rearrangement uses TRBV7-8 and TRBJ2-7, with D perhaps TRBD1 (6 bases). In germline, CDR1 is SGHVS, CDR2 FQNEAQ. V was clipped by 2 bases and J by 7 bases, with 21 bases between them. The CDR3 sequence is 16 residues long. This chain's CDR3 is CASSLLQGEGSLEQYF. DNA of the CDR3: TGTGCCAGCAGCTTATTACAGGGAGAGGGGTCTTTGGAGCAGTACTTC.

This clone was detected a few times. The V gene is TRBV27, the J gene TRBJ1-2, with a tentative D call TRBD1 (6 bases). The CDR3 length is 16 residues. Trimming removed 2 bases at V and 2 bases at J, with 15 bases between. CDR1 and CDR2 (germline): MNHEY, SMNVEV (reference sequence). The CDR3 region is CASSLMAGVSNYGYTF. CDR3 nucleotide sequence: TGTGCCAGCAGTTTAATGGCAGGGGTATCCAACTATGGCTACACCTTC.

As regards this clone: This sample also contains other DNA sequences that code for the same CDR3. The CDR3 here is CASSERSSYNSPLHF. The CDR3 DNA follows: TGTGCCAGCAGTGAAAGGTCCTCCTATAATTCACCCCTCCACTTT. This chain uses TRBV25-1 with TRBJ1-6; D remains unclear. Germline CDR1 MGHDK, CDR2 SYGVNS. This CDR3 is built from 15 residues. Trimming removed 2 bases from V and 0 bases from J, with 5 bases in between.

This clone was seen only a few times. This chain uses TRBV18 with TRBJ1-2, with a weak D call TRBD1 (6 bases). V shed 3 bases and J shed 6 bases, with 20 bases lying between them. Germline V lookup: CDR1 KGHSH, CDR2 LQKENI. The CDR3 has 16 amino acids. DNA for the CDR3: TGTGCCAGCTCACCCCAGGACCTGGGGGCGAGGAATGGCTACACCTTC. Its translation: CASSPQDLGARNGYTF. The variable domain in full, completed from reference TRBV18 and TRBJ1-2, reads NAGVMQNPRHLVRRRGQEARLRCSPMKGHSHVYWYRQLPEEGLKFMVYLQKENIIDESGMPKERFSAEFPKEGPSILRIQQVVRGDSAAYFCASSPQDLGARNGYTFGSGTRLTVV.

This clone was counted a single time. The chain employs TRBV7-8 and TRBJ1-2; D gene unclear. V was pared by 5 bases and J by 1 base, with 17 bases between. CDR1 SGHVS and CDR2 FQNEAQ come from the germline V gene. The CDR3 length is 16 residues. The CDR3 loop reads CASSIRQQTVNYGYTF. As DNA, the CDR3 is TGTGCCAGCAGCATCCGACAACAGACGGTTAACTATGGCTACACCTTC.

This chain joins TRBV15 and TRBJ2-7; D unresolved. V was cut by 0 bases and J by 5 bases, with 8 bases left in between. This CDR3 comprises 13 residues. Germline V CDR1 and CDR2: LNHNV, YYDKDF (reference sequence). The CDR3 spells CATSREKGNEQYF. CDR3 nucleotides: TGTGCCACCAGCAGAGAAAAAGGGAACGAGCAGTACTTC.

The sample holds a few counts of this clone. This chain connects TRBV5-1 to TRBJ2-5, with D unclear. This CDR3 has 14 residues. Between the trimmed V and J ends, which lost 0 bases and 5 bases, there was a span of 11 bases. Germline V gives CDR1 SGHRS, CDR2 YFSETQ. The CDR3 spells CASSLGSLGETQYF. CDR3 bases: TGCGCCAGCAGCTTGGGCAGCCTGGGGGAGACCCAGTACTTC.

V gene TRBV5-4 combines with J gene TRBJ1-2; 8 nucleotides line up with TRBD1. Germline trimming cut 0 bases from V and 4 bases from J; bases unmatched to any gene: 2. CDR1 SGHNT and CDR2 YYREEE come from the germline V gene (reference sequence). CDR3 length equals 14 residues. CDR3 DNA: TGTGCCAGCAGCTTGGGGACAGGGACCTATGGCTACACCTTC. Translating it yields CASSLGTGTYGYTF.